Described below is a single TCR beta chain sequence and its context. The clone's antigen remains unknown. No much larger clonotype is one base removed from it; base qualities were not supplied. This sample is drawn from a study of blood T cell repertoires in COVID-19 (dated by TCRdb to the early 2020s). Notes on the research overall: The collaborator samples originated in the United States, Italy and Spain and spanned the acute and convalescent phases of COVID-19. HLA class I and class II types, where available, came from metadata supplied by the sample provider rather than from assay-based typing. Sample metadata almost always included a de-identified subject ID, COVID-19 status, age in years and sex. Samples came from the ongoing ImmuneRACE study (first 160 participants) plus 1,254 subjects from 6 global collaborators. The repertoires were released in a freely available public database intended as a resource for research on the immune response to SARS-CoV-2. The material from the prospective study consisted of cDNA or gDNA derived from T cells, B-cell-depleted T cells, or PBMCs. Deeply sampled blood TCRbeta repertoires from subjects exposed to, actively infected with, or recovered from COVID-19 were included in the dataset.

The immunoSEQ Assay, a bias-controlled multiplex PCR, was used to amplify TCRbeta CDR3 regions from genomic DNA. Regarding the original processing steps: Within the assay, amplification of reference gene primers was used to estimate how many nucleated cells each sample contained. To quantify the absolute abundance of each unique TCRbeta CDR3 rearrangement, sequence reads were collapsed and filtered. For each sample, productive Simpson clonality was calculated as the square root of Simpson's diversity index over productive rearrangements. TCRdb holds this immuneACCESS table with in-frame rearrangements only. Some clones are missing; in checked studies, unresolved V genes explain under half, and the rest has no known cause. V and J calls plus clone size are reproduced from that table; the DNA served to infer D and trimming. This sample lists approximately 490,000 clones; 88% were detected once. The top ten clones comprise just over 8% of the sample.

General study outcomes and caveats: The quantity of clinical and demographic metadata differed by source and by participant and was supplied without curation.

Participants in the prospective study were enrolled through a virtual design, were aged roughly 18 to 100 years, and lived in about 25 United States geographic areas. To assign participants to cohorts, the prospective study relied on clinical history that participants themselves reported in a screening survey and a study questionnaire. Recovered participants in ImmuneRACE Cohort 3 were defined as having two consecutive negative NP/OP PCR tests, clearance from a healthcare professional, or resolution of symptoms. Mobile phlebotomists in the prospective study collected whole blood, serum and a nasopharyngeal or oropharyngeal swab from every participant. Over a roughly 2-month period, participants in the prospective study had the option of providing additional blood draws and questionnaires. Blood samples from the prospective study were shipped frozen or at room temperature prior to DNA extraction.

The CDR3 has 14 amino acids, counting the end cysteine and phenylalanine. Only CDR3 DNA is held: 42 bases, read in frame from base 1. From the germline V gene, CDR1 is SGHRS and CDR2 is YFSETQ. V and J are truncated by 0 bases and 4 bases respectively, leaving an intervening sequence of 7 bases. The sequence joins TRBV5-1 to TRBJ1-4; a tentative D match to TRBD1 spans 6 bases. The sample consisted of PBMCs or T cells enriched from blood (not recorded which). The receptor was isolated from a woman aged 60 to 75 who had recovered from COVID-19. DNA sequence: TGCGCCAGCAGCTTGGGCAGGGGTAATGAAAAACTGTTTTTT. This gives the protein CASSLGRGNEKLFF. The variable domain in full, with residues beyond the CDR3 obtained from the reference TRBV5-1 and TRBJ1-4 genes, is KAGVTQTPRYLIKTRGQQVTLSCSPISGHRSVSWYQQTPGQGLQFLFEYFSETQRNKGNFPGRFSGRQFSNSRSEMNVSTLELGDSALYLCASSLGRGNEKLFFGSGTQLSVL.